The T cell receptor beta chain described here comes from a study of T cells in Graves' hyperthyroidism and ophthalmopathy. General study findings and limits: Most clonotypes that expanded in the thyroid above 0.001 also showed up in blood.

The authors deemed Graves' hyperthyroidism stable absent ophthalmopathy progression within 18 months. Participants, patients aged 18 to 65, had newly diagnosed hyperthyroidism with a duration under 2 months. Each diagnosis drew on symptoms, thyroxine, TRAb, thyroid ultrasound and orbital computed tomography findings. About this clonotype itself: Its target is unknown.

Amplification of TCR beta CDR3 regions was performed using RNA transcripts as template. The HTBI primer set served for first-round RT-PCR of the TCR CDR3. Via MiXCR, TCRdb re-called the multiplex PCR reads, giving one row per CDR3 protein. The sample lists about 46,000 distinct CDR3 sequences, around 49% seen once, with under 35% in the top ten. Germline CDR1 SGHTA, CDR2 FQGNSA. The CDR3 runs 15 residues. With 7 bases clipped from V and 3 bases from J, the junction kept 12 bases outside the gene matches. V and J are TRBV7-2 and TRBJ2-7; 7 nucleotides align to TRBD1. Material: peripheral blood or thyroid tissue (not recorded which). The receptor was isolated from a woman in her forties or fifties with Graves' hyperthyroidism. The CDR3: CASTTSSGQHYEQYF. CDR3 in DNA: TGTGCCAGCACTACTTCATCGGGACAGCACTACGAGCAGTACTTC.